The rows below give T cell receptor beta chains drawn from one sample of a study of cytomegalovirus exposure and HLA in healthy donors. Assay used: immunoSEQ multiplex PCR; TCRdb lists only in-frame clones, some missing. The sample carries about 180,000 clones, 75% to 85% recorded once. Sequenced sample: PBMCs. The receptors were gathered from a man younger than 30 in good health and CMV-seronegative. Both conserved end residues are part of each CDR3. The D gene is left open where the match is weak. The size entry is marked missing in some rows and otherwise reads once, few, many or a size class.

>NA|TRBJ1-4|TRBD1|TRBV19
CASSIRDRNEKLFF
TGTGCCAGCTCAATCCGGGACAGAAATGAAAAACTGTTTTTT
>NA|TRBJ2-7|NA|TRBV7-9
CASSLGSERDTPREQYF
TGTGCCAGCAGCTTAGGCTCGGAGAGGGACACCCCTAGGGAGCAGTACTTC
>NA|TRBJ1-5|NA|TRBV30
CAWSGAWAQPQHF
TGTGCCTGGAGTGGCGCCTGGGCCCAGCCCCAGCATTTT
>few|TRBJ2-2|TRBD2|TRBV7-9
CASTLSGGATGELFF
TGTGCCAGCACCCTTAGCGGGGGGGCCACCGGGGAGCTGTTTTTT
>NA|TRBJ1-1|TRBD1|TRBV27
CASSLLTGVHTEAFF
TGTGCCAGCAGTTTACTTACAGGGGTTCACACTGAAGCTTTCTTT
>NA|TRBJ2-3|TRBD2|TRBV5-4
CASSKGTSGSTDTQYF
TGTGCCAGCAGCAAAGGGACTAGCGGATCCACAGATACGCAGTATTTT
>NA|TRBJ1-6|TRBD1|TRBV7-9
CASSSTGTGRSPLHF
TGTGCCAGCAGCAGTACCGGGACAGGGAGATCACCCCTCCACTTT
>NA|TRBJ2-4|TRBD1|TRBV7-9
CSSSSGQGWVLGIQYF
TGTTCCAGCAGCTCCGGACAGGGCTGGGTATTGGGGATTCAGTACTTC
>few|TRBJ1-1|NA|TRBV19
CASSPEGEGATEAFF
TGTGCCAGTAGCCCCGAAGGGGAGGGTGCCACTGAAGCTTTCTTT
>NA|TRBJ1-4|NA|TRBV7-8
CASSKPPDSNEKLFF
TGTGCCAGCAGCAAACCACCTGACAGTAATGAAAAACTGTTTTTT
>NA|TRBJ1-1|TRBD1|TRBV6-1
CASSEGFGQGATEAFF
TGTGCCAGCAGTGAAGGCTTTGGGCAGGGGGCCACTGAAGCTTTCTTT
>NA|TRBJ2-3|TRBD2|TRBV4-3
CASSGRGGGLDTQYF
TGCGCCAGCAGCGGGCGCGGGGGGGGGTTAGATACGCAGTATTTT
>few|TRBJ2-2|NA|TRBV6-5
CASRPGDLNTGELFF
TGTGCCAGCAGACCCGGAGATTTGAACACCGGGGAGCTGTTTTTT
>NA|TRBJ2-7|NA|TRBV6-1
CASSELARGDYEQYF
TGTGCCAGCAGTGAACTGGCCAGGGGGGACTACGAGCAGTACTTC
>NA|TRBJ2-7|NA|TRBV13
CASTVRGDRPNEQYF
TGTGCCAGCACCGTGAGGGGGGACAGACCCAACGAGCAGTACTTC
>NA|TRBJ2-1|NA|TRBV4-3
CASSQDWQAYNEQFF
TGCGCCAGCAGCCAAGATTGGCAAGCCTACAATGAGCAGTTCTTC
>NA|TRBJ1-1|NA|TRBV11-3
CASTQDGTNTEAFF
TGTGCCAGCACCCAAGACGGGACTAACACTGAAGCTTTCTTT
>few|TRBJ2-5|NA|TRBV6-1
CASIKDLYQETQYF
TGTGCCAGCATAAAAGACCTGTACCAAGAGACTCAGTACTTC
>NA|TRBJ2-2|NA|TRBV6-5
CASRNSQVVGELFF
TGTGCCAGCAGAAATTCCCAGGTCGTCGGGGAGCTGTTTTTT
>NA|TRBJ1-6|TRBD1|TRBV6-5
CASRGQGGSPLHF
TGTGCCAGCAGGGGACAGGGTGGTTCACCCCTCCACTTT
>few|TRBJ2-3|TRBD1|TRBV19
CASTGTDTSTDTQYF
TGTGCCAGTACCGGGACAGATACTAGCACAGATACGCAGTATTTT
>few|TRBJ2-2|TRBD2|TRBV15
CATSRDWRPSGSSANTGELFF
TGTGCCACCAGCAGAGATTGGCGACCTAGCGGGAGCTCTGCGAACACCGGGGAGCTGTTTTTT
>NA|TRBJ2-1|TRBD2|TRBV7-2
CASSLGGSGGAGEQFF
TGTGCCAGCAGCTTAGGCGGGAGCGGGGGGGCCGGTGAGCAGTTCTTC
>NA|TRBJ2-1|NA|TRBV7-8
CASSSKRGEQFF
TGTGCCAGCAGCTCGAAGCGTGGAGAGCAGTTCTTC
>NA|TRBJ2-1|NA|TRBV7-8
CASSLTPIEDEQFF
TGTGCCAGCAGCCTAACTCCAATAGAGGATGAGCAGTTCTTC
>NA|TRBJ2-2|NA|TRBV30
CAWKGVRGTGELFF
TGTGCCTGGAAGGGAGTTCGGGGCACCGGGGAGCTGTTTTTT
>NA|TRBJ2-3|NA|TRBV2
CASGEQRFPDTQYF
TGTGCCAGCGGGGAGCAGAGGTTTCCAGATACGCAGTATTTT
>NA|TRBJ2-7|NA|TRBV28
CASSILGAYEQYF
NA
>NA|TRBJ2-3|TRBD1|TRBV5-8
CASSWTGGKDTQYF
TGTGCCAGCAGCTGGACAGGGGGCAAAGATACGCAGTATTTT
>NA|TRBJ2-1|TRBD2|TRBV6-1
CASSQRGVSYNEQFF
TGTGCCAGCAGTCAGCGGGGAGTTTCCTACAATGAGCAGTTCTTC
>NA|TRBJ1-6|NA|TRBV2
CASRAFGTYNSPLHF
TGTGCCAGCAGGGCCTTCGGGACCTATAATTCACCCCTCCACTTT
>NA|TRBJ2-7|NA|TRBV30
CAWSVGTPYEQYF
TGTGCCTGGAGTGTGGGGACTCCCTACGAGCAGTACTTC
>few|TRBJ2-7|NA|TRBV7-8
CASSPPGGPLYGWYF
TGTGCCAGCAGCCCACCCGGGGGGCCGCTATACGGTTGGTACTTC
>NA|TRBJ2-1|NA|TRBV2
CASSTARGEQFF
TGTGCCAGCAGCACTGCCCGGGGTGAGCAGTTCTTC
>NA|TRBJ1-2|NA|TRBV19
CASTTANYGYTF
TGTGCCAGTACGACAGCTAACTATGGCTACACCTTC
>NA|TRBJ2-1|NA|TRBV7-2
CASSLGGRIGYNEQFF
TGTGCCAGCAGCTTGGGGGGGCGGATCGGCTACAATGAGCAGTTCTTC
>NA|TRBJ2-7|TRBD2|TRBV4-3
CASSQIEAGENEQYF
TGCGCCAGCAGCCAAATCGAAGCGGGAGAGAACGAGCAGTACTTC
>NA|TRBJ2-1|TRBD1|TRBV6-5
CASSPGTGGYNEQFF
TGTGCCAGCAGCCCGGGGACAGGGGGCTACAATGAGCAGTTCTTC
>NA|TRBJ1-1|TRBD1|TRBV19
CASSIQGGNTEAFF
TGTGCCAGTAGTATTCAGGGGGGGAACACTGAAGCTTTCTTT
>few|TRBJ2-2|TRBD1|TRBV7-9
CASSLMAGGGGELFF
TGTGCCAGCAGCTTAATGGCAGGGGGCGGCGGGGAGCTGTTTTTT
>once|TRBJ2-7|TRBD2|TRBV30
CAWRGTSGRGKSSYEQYF
TGTGCCTGGAGAGGGACTAGCGGGAGGGGTAAGAGCTCCTACGAGCAGTACTTC
>NA|TRBJ2-3|TRBD1|TRBV5-1
CASSNRDRGTDTQYF
TGCGCCAGCAGCAACCGGGACAGGGGCACAGATACGCAGTATTTT
>NA|TRBJ2-7|NA|TRBV18
CASSPREGGRWNEQYF
TGTGCCAGCTCACCGAGGGAGGGGGGGAGATGGAACGAGCAGTACTTC
>once|TRBJ2-7|TRBD1|TRBV19
CAKRGPRRLDYEQYF
TGTGCCAAAAGGGGGCCCAGGCGGCTAGACTACGAGCAGTACTTC
>NA|TRBJ1-3|TRBD1|TRBV28
CASRMTGYSGNTIYF
TGTGCCAGCAGGATGACAGGGTACTCTGGAAACACCATATATTTT
>few|TRBJ2-7|NA|TRBV7-8
CASSLASGLGDEQYF
TGTGCCAGCAGCTTAGCTTCGGGTCTGGGTGATGAGCAGTACTTC
>NA|TRBJ2-7|NA|TRBV14
CASSSQGYSYEQYF
TGTGCCAGCAGCTCACAGGGTTACTCCTACGAGCAGTACTTC
>NA|TRBJ1-1|NA|TRBV6-5
CASSYPTGGAFF
TGTGCCAGCAGTTACCCTACGGGGGGAGCTTTCTTT
>NA|TRBJ2-5|TRBD2|TRBV9
CASSVGLAGGEITQYF
TGTGCCAGCAGCGTAGGACTAGCGGGGGGGGAAATAACCCAGTACTTC
>NA|TRBJ2-7|NA|TRBV7-8
CASSLSYEQYF
TGTGCCAGCAGCCTTAGCTACGAGCAGTACTTC
>NA|TRBJ2-5|NA|TRBV7-3
CASSLIRQETQYF
TGTGCCAGCAGCTTAATCAGGCAGGAGACCCAGTACTTC
>few|TRBJ2-3|NA|TRBV27
CASSSRQLLFRDTQYF
TGTGCCAGCAGTTCGAGACAGCTCCTCTTCAGGGATACGCAGTATTTT
>NA|TRBJ1-2|TRBD1|TRBV28
CASSWGGIDRGLNNYGYTF
TGTGCCAGCAGTTGGGGTGGGATCGACAGGGGACTCAATAACTATGGCTACACCTTC
>once|TRBJ2-3|TRBD2|TRBV11-2
CASSLVSGRTDTQYF
TGTGCCAGCAGCTTAGTGAGCGGGAGGACAGATACGCAGTATTTT
>NA|TRBJ1-1|NA|TRBV29-1
CSVEAGRGTEAFF
TGCAGCGTTGAAGCAGGGCGAGGAACTGAAGCTTTCTTT
>NA|TRBJ2-1|TRBD2|TRBV11-2
CASSRGTSGGSYNEQFF
TGTGCCAGCAGCCGAGGGACTAGCGGGGGATCCTACAATGAGCAGTTCTTC
>NA|TRBJ1-4|NA|TRBV6-5
CASSRRAPNEKLFF
TGTGCCAGCAGCCGGCGGGCACCAAATGAAAAACTGTTTTTT
>NA|TRBJ1-1|NA|TRBV7-9
CASSLVGTGGAFF
TGTGCCAGCAGCTTAGTTGGCACTGGAGGGGCTTTCTTT